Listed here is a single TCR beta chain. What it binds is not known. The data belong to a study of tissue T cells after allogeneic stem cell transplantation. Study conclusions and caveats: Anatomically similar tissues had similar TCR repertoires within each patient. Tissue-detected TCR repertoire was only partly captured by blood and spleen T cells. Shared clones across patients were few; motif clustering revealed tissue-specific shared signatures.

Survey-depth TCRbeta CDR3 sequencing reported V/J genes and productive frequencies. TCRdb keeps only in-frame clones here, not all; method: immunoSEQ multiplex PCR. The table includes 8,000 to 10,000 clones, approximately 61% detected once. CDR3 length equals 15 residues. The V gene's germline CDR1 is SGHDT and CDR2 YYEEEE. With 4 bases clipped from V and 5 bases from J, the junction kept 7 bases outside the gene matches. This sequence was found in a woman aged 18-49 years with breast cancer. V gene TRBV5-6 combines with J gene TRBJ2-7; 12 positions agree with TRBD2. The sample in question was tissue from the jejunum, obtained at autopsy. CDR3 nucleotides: TGTGCCAGCAGCCTGCTAGCGGGGGGGCCCCACGAGCAGTACTTC. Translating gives CASSLLAGGPHEQYF.